The source of this TCR beta chain is a study of blood T cell repertoires in COVID-19. Study at large: Samples came from the United States, Italy and Spain, spanning acute and convalescent COVID-19. The analysed material was cDNA or gDNA that came from T cells, B-cell-depleted T cells, or PBMCs.

In the authors' methods: Counts of nucleated cells, estimated from reference gene primer amplification, were obtained. TCRdb's table, derived via immunoSEQ multiplex PCR, lists solely in-frame clones and lacks some. V and J calls and clone size are those listed in that table; D and trimming were worked out from the DNA. The sample includes nearly 7,000 clones, roughly 87% of them seen just once. Sequenced sample: peripheral blood. This receptor was identified in a human donor in a cohort sampled during active COVID-19.

The CDR3 DNA sequence: TGTGCCAGCAGCCCGGACAGGGTGATCACTGAAGCTTTCTTT. Its translation: CASSPDRVITEAFF. V gene TRBV5-6 combines with J gene TRBJ1-1; 8 bases are shared with TRBD1. After removal of 4 bases from V and 4 bases from J, the junction contained 6 bases not matched to a gene. The CDR3 runs 14 residues. The germline gives CDR1 SGHDT, CDR2 YYEEEE.